Listed below are T cell receptor beta chains from one sample, sequenced in a study of early T cells in non-severe SARS-CoV-2 infection. A single record per CDR3 protein comes from TCRdb applying MiXCR to the 5' RACE reads. The sample gives 70,000 to 95,000 distinct CDR3 sequences, about 16% of which show up once; about 3.1% is in the top ten. The sequencing sample was made of whole blood. The receptors come from an adult who was a healthcare worker with PCR-confirmed SARS-CoV-2 infection or an uninfected control (not recorded which). The CDR3 runs from the conserved cysteine through the conserved F or W. The D gene is left open where the match is weak. Some rows mark clone size as missing; the rest say once, few, many or name a class of expanded clone.

CSARDGIRSEQFF | TGCAGTGCTAGAGATGGTATAAGGAGTGAGCAGTTCTTC | few | NA | TRBJ2-1 | TRBV20-1
CASSLSGSSGQETQYF | TGTGCCAGCAGTCTTAGCGGGAGTAGCGGGCAAGAGACCCAGTACTTC | NA | TRBD2 | TRBJ2-5 | TRBV7-2
CASSQDFSTEAFF | TGTGCCAGCAGCCAAGATTTCAGCACTGAAGCTTTCTTT | NA | NA | TRBJ1-1 | TRBV4-2
CASSSPGLAASYEQYF | TGTGCCAGCAGTTCCCCGGGGCTAGCGGCCTCCTACGAGCAGTACTTC | few | TRBD2 | TRBJ2-7 | TRBV28
CASSGKEIRSPLHF | TGTGCCAGCAGCGGGAAGGAGATAAGGTCACCCCTCCACTTT | few | NA | TRBJ1-6 | TRBV5-4
CSVERDRGYIDTQYF | TGCAGCGTTGAACGGGACAGGGGATACATAGATACGCAGTATTTT | NA | TRBD1 | TRBJ2-3 | TRBV29-1
CASSDNTQYF | TGTGCCAGCAGTGACAATACGCAGTATTTT | NA | NA | TRBJ2-3 | TRBV6-2/TRBV6-3
CASSREGQWGTEAFF | TGTGCCAGCAGTCGGGAGGGGCAATGGGGCACTGAAGCTTTCTTT | few | NA | TRBJ1-1 | TRBV6-5
CASNLQGASEKLFF | TGTGCCAGCAACTTACAGGGGGCGAGTGAAAAACTGTTTTTT | many | TRBD1 | TRBJ1-4 | TRBV6-1
CASSSPLADTQYF | TGTGCCAGCTCATCCCCCCTGGCGGATACGCAGTATTTT | NA | NA | TRBJ2-3 | TRBV18
CASSQGTNNEQFF | TGTGCCAGCAGCCAAGGGACTAACAATGAGCAGTTCTTC | few | NA | TRBJ2-1 | TRBV3-1
CASSTGFSTDTQYF | TGTGCTAGCAGCACCGGGTTTAGCACAGATACGCAGTATTTT | few | NA | TRBJ2-3 | TRBV7-7
CASSPTKKSNTQYF | TGTGCCAGCAGCCCGACGAAAAAGAGCAATACGCAGTATTTT | many | NA | TRBJ2-3 | TRBV3-1
CASSTRDNEVVGANVLTF | TGTGCCAGCAGCACCCGGGACAACGAGGTGGTAGGGGCCAACGTCCTGACTTTC | many | NA | TRBJ2-6 | TRBV21-1
CASSLSPDPGNQPQHF | TGTGCCAGCAGTTTATCGCCGGACCCCGGCAATCAGCCCCAGCATTTT | few | NA | TRBJ1-5 | TRBV27
CASSSWGSYGYTF | TGTGCCAGCAGCTCCTGGGGCAGCTATGGCTACACCTTC | few | NA | TRBJ1-2 | TRBV7-3
CASSFKKDSGDTDTQYF | TGTGCCAGCAGTTTTAAAAAGGATAGCGGGGACACAGATACGCAGTATTTT | NA | TRBD2 | TRBJ2-3 | TRBV2
CASSLSGGAGPAFF | TGCGCCAGCAGCTTGTCTGGAGGAGCGGGTCCCGCTTTCTTT | many | NA | TRBJ1-1 | TRBV5-1
CASSQVGGANTEAFF | TGCGCCAGCAGCCAAGTAGGGGGAGCGAACACTGAAGCTTTCTTT | few | NA | TRBJ1-1 | TRBV4-1
CASSLRDTEAFF | TGTGCCAGCAGCTTACGGGACACTGAAGCTTTCTTT | many | NA | TRBJ1-1 | TRBV13
CASSHEVESANEKLFF | TGTGCCAGCAGCCATGAGGTTGAGTCGGCTAATGAAAAACTGTTTTTT | NA | NA | TRBJ1-4 | TRBV7-8
CSASSPLGTGELFF | TGCAGTGCTTCGTCCCCCCTCGGAACCGGGGAGCTGTTTTTT | few | NA | TRBJ2-2 | TRBV20-1
CASSQDIHNEQFF | TGTGCCAGCAGCCAGGACATTCACAATGAGCAGTTCTTC | NA | NA | TRBJ2-1 | TRBV7-9
CASIPGEGMIQETQYF | TGTGCCAGCATACCGGGTGAGGGAATGATTCAAGAGACCCAGTACTTC | NA | NA | TRBJ2-5 | TRBV6-4
CASSQKSGSPPGGTQYF | TGTGCCAGCAGTCAAAAAAGCGGGAGTCCCCCGGGAGGTACGCAGTATTTT | few | TRBD2 | TRBJ2-3 | TRBV12-3/TRBV12-4
CASSILGYSYNEQFF | TGTGCCAGTAGTATTTTGGGATACTCCTACAATGAGCAGTTCTTC | few | NA | TRBJ2-1 | TRBV19
CASSQAVDRTNYGYTF | TGCGCCAGCAGCCAAGCCGTGGACAGAACTAACTATGGCTACACCTTC | NA | NA | TRBJ1-2 | TRBV4-1
CASSLSAGGAETQYF | TGTGCCAGCAGTTTATCGGCAGGGGGCGCAGAGACCCAGTACTTC | few | TRBD1 | TRBJ2-5 | TRBV27
CASSSRTSGGVSSYNEQFF | TGCGCCAGCAGCTCCCGGACTAGCGGGGGGGTTAGCTCCTACAATGAGCAGTTCTTC | NA | TRBD2 | TRBJ2-1 | TRBV5-1
CATRQGNQETQYF | TGTGCCACCAGACAGGGCAACCAAGAGACCCAGTACTTC | many | TRBD1 | TRBJ2-5 | TRBV2
CASSPPLWGEGQFF | TGTGCCAGCAGCCCTCCCCTTTGGGGGGAAGGTCAGTTCTTC | few | NA | TRBJ2-1 | TRBV9